This T cell receptor (beta chain) was found in a study of blood T cell repertoires in COVID-19. Study-level information: Collection of acute and convalescent COVID-19 samples took place in the United States, Italy and Spain. PBMCs, B-cell-depleted T cells, or T cells were the source of the cDNA or gDNA that made up the material.

The protocol was immunoSEQ multiplex PCR, while the TCRdb copy is restricted to in-frame clones and leaves out a portion. In the table there are roughly 230,000 clones, 83% of which are singletons. The length of the CDR3 is 16 residues. CDR1 and CDR2 from the germline V gene are MNHEY and SMNVEV (reference sequence). The V end lost 6 bases, the J end lost 8 bases, and 22 bases lay between the germline ends. Sequenced material: peripheral blood. The chain links TRBV27 to TRBJ1-4, with no clear D. This sequence originates from a woman aged 45-60 years with acute or convalescent COVID-19. CDR3 region: CASSLGPGLAEEKLFF. The CDR3 nucleotides are TGTGCCAGCAGCCTAGGCCCCGGGTTGGCGGAGGAAAAACTGTTTTTT.